This T cell receptor beta chain was retrieved from a study of cytomegalovirus exposure and HLA in healthy donors (dated by TCRdb to 2016 to 2017). Background for the entire study: An earlier analysis of several hundred of the donors reported roughly 300 Gb of sequence data and 117 million unique TCR beta sequences obtained from about 180 million T cells. An early release covering just under 650 HLA-typed donors comprised about 300 gigabases of sequencing data and tens of millions of unique TCR sequences. Of the roughly 430 genotyped donors, 65% to 90% fell in the genetic ancestry cluster associated with self-reported Caucasian donors. The study was designed to test whether signatures of past pathogen exposure could be identified by cataloging public T cell receptors. The study used immunosequencing to profile the T cell repertoires of approximately 650 subjects and linked those repertoires to cytomegalovirus serostatus. In addition to the first cohort of 650 to 800 subjects, a separate validation cohort of approximately 110 different subjects was used. High-throughput TCR immunosequencing, statistical association of individual TCRs with disease status, and machine learning were combined to predict cytomegalovirus infection status. To study patterns of TCR occurrence, a later analysis re-analyzed previously published TCR beta repertoires from 666 donors and added high-resolution HLA genotyping. The later analysis used no new phenotypic data to find candidate immune exposures, relying instead on TCR beta sequences and their occurrence across donors. In an earlier analysis of about 590 of the donors, high-throughput TCR beta sequencing was used to judge whether each TCR beta V gene segment behaved as functional or pseudogenic. Donor age, sex, ethnicity and CMV serostatus were compiled alongside the repertoire data. A later genetic analysis used genome-wide SNP genotypes for about three fifths of the roughly 700 donors, treating that subset as a discovery cohort. Every repertoire in the discovery cohort had been generated on one and the same sequencing platform. HLA typing included class I and class II loci at four-digit resolution. The number of donors typed differed by locus, with roughly 620-630 for A, B, C, DRB1 and DQB1, roughly 520 for DQA1, over 600 for DPA1, and over 400 for DPB1. Four or five DR-DQ haplotypes were handled as single units for association and clustering because linkage in the cohort was strong. Across around 400 genotyped donors of the cohort, an average of approximately 240,000 unique TCR beta nucleotide sequences per donor were sequenced, and approximately 17% of those sequences were non-productive.

The investigation overall reported the following: When HLA alleles, especially DR and DQ, strongly co-occurred, attributing TCR associations to individual alleles was difficult. The cohort was sequenced for TCR beta chains only, and without alpha or paired-chain data the features that could be detected were limited. The earlier analysis of nearly 600 of the donors excluded 15 to 20 rarely observed V segments, including chromosome 9 orphons, because counts were too low. Some IMGT-functional V segments, including TRBV6-2 and TRBV6-3, could not be told apart with the 87-base-pair reads, so those segments were excluded. Compared with the roughly 700-donor mean, donors in an Asian-associated ancestry cluster had fewer N-insertions in productive TCRs, according to a later genetic analysis. CMV serostatus was the only immune exposure information available for the cohort. Because HLA typing was missing for some donors at each locus, association tests included only the typed subset. In a later analysis, around 15,000 TCR beta sequences were associated with specific HLA alleles at a false discovery rate of 0.05. A few of the identified cytomegalovirus-associated TCR beta chains were confirmed in vitro to be specific for cytomegalovirus antigens. According to the authors, the approach could potentially be generalized to other disease states and immunological phenotypes. A later analysis found that TCR association rates varied across HLA loci, with DRB1 alleles showing the most associated TCRs and HLA-C alleles the fewest. A further reported finding was that TCR beta sequences accurately predicted the HLA-A and HLA-B alleles for most subjects in the first cohort. In the study, some 160 TCR beta chains were listed as associated with cytomegalovirus. A cluster of highly shared sequence variants was judged likely to be a technical artifact of the sequencing pipeline. Most TCR sequences were seen in very few donors, while some public TCRs were found in many individuals. Linkage disequilibrium might explain the correlated functional status among segregating V segments, but an unknown experimental factor could not be ruled out. A later analysis found that HLA-associated TCR beta chains were more clonally expanded and had lower generation probabilities than equally common non-associated chains. Broadly in line with IMGT annotations, most TCR beta V segments showed up in productive rearrangements about 87% or about 30% of the time in an earlier analysis of several hundred of the donors. A later analysis reported that several top co-occurrence clusters appeared linked to parvovirus B19, influenza, CMV and Epstein-Barr virus. Roughly uniform sequencing depth across donors was assumed in presence/absence analyses, although this assumption may not hold. In a later analysis, most CMV-associated TCR beta chains were found to appear HLA-restricted, with HLA associations seemingly driven largely by CMV exposure. V-gene and J-gene trimming of TCR beta chains was associated with a missense DCLRE1C variant in a later genetic analysis, and the association was replicated in an independent cohort. The classifier was reported to diagnose cytomegalovirus status with high specificity and sensitivity in both the original and validation cohorts.

The library came from the immunoSEQ multiplex PCR assay. For the multiplex PCR, a mixture combining 60 forward primers for TCR Vbeta segments and 13 reverse primers for TCR Jbeta segments was used. The CDR3 region of rearranged TCR beta genes was amplified from genomic DNA by a multiplex PCR assay. The amplified TCR beta libraries were sequenced on the Illumina HiSeq System as 87-base-pair reads. The published analysis was carried out like this. A later analysis counted approximately 76 million unique TCR beta chains across the approximately 700 repertoires, and around 9.9 million of these chains were shared by at least two donors. Raw reads were error-corrected and collapsed into unique sequences by a nearest-neighbor algorithm in which closely related sequences were merged to remove PCR and sequencing errors. CDR3 sequences were aligned to IMGT reference sequences to assign V, D and J gene segments. For a sequence to be retained, a match of at least six nucleotides to both a V gene segment and a J gene segment was required. A rearrangement was called productive if the CDR3 had no stop codons and remained in frame with V and J, and every other rearrangement was called non-productive. Following IMGT convention, CDR3 was defined as the stretch from the second conserved V-encoded cysteine up to the conserved J-encoded phenylalanine. The earlier analysis of about 570 of the donors excluded any sequence lacking an unambiguous match to a single V gene segment. In an earlier analysis of some 590 of the donors, a V segment was called functional when productive rearrangements were above 56.7%, and segregating when the standard deviation between donors exceeded 5%. A statistical classification framework was built to diagnose cytomegalovirus status from the catalog of TCR beta chain sequences. V and J gene assignment, in a later analysis, came from comparing TCR nucleotide sequences with IMGT/GENE-DB human TR gene sequences. In a later analysis, CDR3 sequences and most-parsimonious VDJ recombination scenarios were assigned using the TCRdist pipeline. In a later analysis, each TCR beta chain was defined by its CDR3 amino acid sequence together with its V-gene family, and reads without a unique V-gene family were excluded. A later analysis removed 550 to 700 highly shared, low-generation-probability nucleotide sequences to deal with suspected cross-contamination and a sequencing artifact. For each public chain, a later analysis derived a clonal expansion index from normalized ranks of inferred template counts within each repertoire. In a later analysis, generation probabilities were computed using a VDJ recombination model fitted to out-of-frame rearrangements, and the results were checked against IGoR. A later analysis scored TCR-TCR, TCR-HLA and TCR-CMV co-occurrence with hypergeometric tests, applying a repertoire-size bias correction to TCR pairs. To estimate false discovery rates, a later analysis permuted the HLA or CMV assignments 20 times. In a later analysis, co-occurring TCRs were grouped with DBSCAN, and TCRdist sequence similarity was added when clustering was performed within HLA-allele-positive subsets. Repertoires with fewer than 30,000 or more than 120,000 public chains, plus five repertoires with anomalous nucleotide sharing, were excluded from co-occurrence clustering. What TCRdb holds here is the immuneACCESS table cut down to in-frame rearrangements. Part of the clones is not present; checked against another copy, under half of the missing clones reflect an unresolved V gene, and the others are unexplained. The D gene and trimming were derived from the DNA, and the V and J assignments and clone size from that table. For this sample there are around 200,000 clones; over 70% appear just once. The top ten clonotypes cover 3.5% to 4% of the sample.

The cohort consisted of approximately 670 healthy bone marrow donors. At the time of sampling, all cohort members were nominally healthy, though unrecorded immune exposures were likely present. The donor was CMV seronegative and was included in the group of over 300 seronegative cohort members. A peripheral blood sample was provided by each donor, and peripheral blood mononuclear cells were used for TCR beta sequencing. Genomic DNA was extracted from the blood cell samples with the Qiagen DNeasy Blood Extraction Kit. From cysteine to phenylalanine, the CDR3 is 13 amino acids long. Only the CDR3 region is kept as DNA, spanning 39 bases read in frame from base 1. CDR1 and CDR2, per the germline V gene, are MNHEY and SVGAGI. V loses 6 bases, J loses 5 bases, and the germline ends lie 13 bases apart. About this clone: Which antigen it targets is not known. Qualities for individual bases were not recorded, and no much larger clone is one base off.

The chain couples TRBV6-5 to TRBJ2-5, and possibly TRBD2, on 6 matching bases. The receptor was derived from a man aged 45-65 years in good health and CMV-seronegative. The sample consisted of PBMCs. The DNA sequence follows: TGTGCCAGCAGCTGGGGAGGAGGGGAGACCCAGTACTTC. Its product reads: CASSWGGGETQYF.